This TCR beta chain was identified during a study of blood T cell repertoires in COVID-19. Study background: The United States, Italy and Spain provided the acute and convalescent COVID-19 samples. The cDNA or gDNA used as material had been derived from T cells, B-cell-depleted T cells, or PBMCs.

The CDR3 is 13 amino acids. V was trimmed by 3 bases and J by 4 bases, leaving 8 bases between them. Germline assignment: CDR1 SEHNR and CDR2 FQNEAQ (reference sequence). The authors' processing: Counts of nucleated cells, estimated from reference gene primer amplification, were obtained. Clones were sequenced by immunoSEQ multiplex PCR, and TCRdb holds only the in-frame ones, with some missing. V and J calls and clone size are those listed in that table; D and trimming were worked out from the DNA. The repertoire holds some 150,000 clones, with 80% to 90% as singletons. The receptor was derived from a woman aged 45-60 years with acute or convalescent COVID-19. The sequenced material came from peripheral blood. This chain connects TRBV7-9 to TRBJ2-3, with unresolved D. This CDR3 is CASSFLRADTQYF. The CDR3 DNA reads TGTGCCAGCAGCTTTCTACGTGCAGATACGCAGTATTTT.